This passage covers 19 T cell receptor beta chains from one sample sequenced in a study of response to subunit inactivated influenza vaccine. A single record per CDR3 protein comes from TCRdb applying MiXCR to the RT-PCR reads. The profile shows 750,000 to 850,000 distinct CDR3 sequences, less than 20% of them singletons. The sequences come from PBMCs from blood, collected around 5 days after vaccination. These receptors all come from a middle-aged man who received an inactivated influenza vaccine.

In this sample, this clonotype turned up many times. This sequence joins TRBV29-1 and TRBJ1-1; 9 bases match TRBD1. Germline V gene sequence: CDR1 SQVTM, CDR2 ANQGSEA. The CDR3 has 15 amino acids. V was clipped by 5 bases and J by 1 base; unmatched bases: 8. For the CDR3, the DNA is TGCAGCGTTAAGAAATGGACAGGGGCGAACACTGAAGCTTTCTTT. Translation: CSVKKWTGANTEAFF.

This clonotype has more than one count but fewer than ten. V gene TRBV20-1 combines with J gene TRBJ1-4, with 8 bases fitting TRBD1. V lost 6 bases and J lost 8; bases outside the gene matches: 8. Germline loops: CDR1 DFQATT, CDR2 SNEGSKA (reference sequence). The CDR3 totals 13 residues. The CDR3 nucleotides read TGCAGTGCCCCCGGCAGGGGGCGCGAAAAACTGTTTTTT. Its protein is CSAPGRGREKLFF.

This chain joins TRBV10-3 and TRBJ2-7; D might be TRBD1 (5 bases). Germline CDR1 ENHRY, CDR2 SYGVKD. V lost 6 bases to trimming and J lost 3 bases, with 12 bases between them. The CDR3 spans 13 residues. The CDR3 protein is CAISMTTDYEQYF. As DNA, the CDR3 is TGTGCCATCAGCATGACGACAGACTACGAGCAGTACTTC.

This chain links TRBV11-2 with TRBJ2-7; 8 bases match TRBD1. Germline CDR1 and CDR2: SGHAT and FQNNGV. Losses at the gene ends were 10 bases for V and 3 bases for J; bases not matched to a gene: 8. The CDR3 is 13 amino acids. As DNA, the CDR3 is TGTGCCATCATCTCCGGACAGGGCTACGAGCAGTACTTC. Translation gives CAIISGQGYEQYF.

The chain carries TRBV7-8 and TRBJ2-7; weak D call: TRBD2 (5 bases). The CDR3 totals 14 residues. Germline CDR1 reads SGHVS; CDR2 reads FQNEAQ. V was cut by 5 bases and J by 3 bases, with 14 bases left in between. CDR3 in amino acids: CASSTRVKGYEQYF. The CDR3 DNA reads TGTGCCAGCAGCACTAGGGTGAAGGGCTACGAGCAGTACTTC.

This clonotype was detected a few times. V usage is TRBV29-1 and J usage is TRBJ1-2, with D unclear. This CDR3 comprises 14 residues. V was shortened by 4 bases and J by 8 bases, with 20 bases between the two germline ends. Germline lookup yields CDR1 SQVTM and CDR2 ANQGSEA. CDR3 bases: TGCAGCGTTGGCCAGAACAAAGGCCTAGGCGGCTACACCTTC. It translates to CSVGQNKGLGGYTF.

In this sample, this clonotype turned up a few times. V gene TRBV7-2 combines with J gene TRBJ2-3; 8 bases are a match to TRBD2. Losses at the gene ends were 1 base for V and 1 base for J; bases not matched to a gene: 4. The CDR3 runs to 16 residues. Germline CDR1 SGHTA, CDR2 FQGNSA. The DNA of the CDR3 is TGTGCCAGCAGCTTAGACGGGGGGGCCCGCACAGATACGCAGTATTTT. It translates to CASSLDGGARTDTQYF.

With respect to this clonotype: A read error may account for a junction end that differs from germline. The J gene is TRBJ2-1, the V gene TRBV12-3 or TRBV12-4; D unresolved. CDR3 size: 15 residues. Here the CDR3 reads CASSFSTISCNEQFF. In nucleotides, the CDR3 is TGTGCCAGCAGTTTTTCCACTATCTCCTGCAATGAGCAGTTCTTC.

The chain recombines TRBV7-6 with TRBJ2-7; 7 bases match TRBD1. Germline V lookup: CDR1 SGHVS, CDR2 FNYEAQ. V trimming: 4 bases; J trimming: 5 bases; junction bases outside the gene matches: 11. The CDR3 loop spans 15 amino acids. The CDR3 loop reads CASSSTTGNVDEQYF. Written as DNA, the CDR3 is TGTGCCAGCAGCTCTACGACAGGGAATGTGGACGAGCAGTACTTC.

The V and J genes are TRBV12-3 or TRBV12-4 and TRBJ2-5, with a possible D match to TRBD2 (5 bases). V was trimmed by 2 bases and J by 1 base, leaving 11 bases between them. The CDR3 has 15 amino acids. CDR3 residues: CASSLRTGSQETQYF. The CDR3 DNA sequence: TGTGCCAGCAGTTTAAGGACGGGGAGCCAAGAGACCCAGTACTTC.

This clonotype was seen only a few times. CDR3 DNA sequence: TGTGCCAGCAGCTTGTACGGGAAATCCTACGAGCAGTACTTC. It encodes CASSLYGKSYEQYF. The J gene is TRBJ2-7, the V gene TRBV5-5; tentatively, D is TRBD2 (5 bases). The CDR3 sequence is 14 residues long. Germline values: CDR1 SGHKS, CDR2 YYEKEE (reference sequence). V lost 1 base, J lost 1 base, and 9 bases lay in between.

The chain uses TRBV25-1 and TRBJ2-3, with 7 nucleotides matching TRBD2. This CDR3 has 15 residues. V shed 2 bases, J shed 2 bases, and the junction held 4 bases outside the gene matches. Germline V gives CDR1 MGHDK, CDR2 SYGVNS. CDR3 DNA sequence: TGTGCCAGCAGTGAAAGCGGGGCGACCACAGATACGCAGTATTTT. Amino acids: CASSESGATTDTQYF.

This clonotype was seen at least ten times. The chain links TRBV12-3 or TRBV12-4 to TRBJ1-5, with D possibly TRBD1 on 5 matching bases. The CDR3 has 14 residues. Trimming left V 5 bases short and J 1 base short, with 9 bases between. The CDR3 nucleotides read TGTGCCAGCAGTCTAGGGGCAAGCAATCAGCCCCAGCATTTT. It codes for CASSLGASNQPQHF.

This chain joins TRBV20-1 and TRBJ1-4; weak D call: TRBD1 (5 bases). Per the germline V gene, CDR1 is DFQATT and CDR2 is SNEGSKA (reference sequence). The length of the CDR3 is 14 residues. V was pared by 1 base and J by 4 bases, with 10 bases between. The CDR3 nucleotides read TGCAGTGCTAGAGCGGGGGGACGTAATGAAAAACTGTTTTTT. As protein: CSARAGGRNEKLFF.

The chain employs TRBV7-2 and TRBJ2-7; 9 bases are shared with TRBD1. V lost 0 bases to trimming and J lost 7 bases; unmatched junction nucleotides: 7. Germline CDR1 reads SGHTA; CDR2 reads FQGNSA. The length of the CDR3 is 15 residues. The CDR3 coding sequence is TGTGCCAGCAGCTTAGCGGGACAGGGCATAGGAGAGCAGTACTTC. Its protein product is CASSLAGQGIGEQYF.

This chain connects TRBV20-1 to TRBJ2-1, with 8 bases lining up with TRBD2. CDR3 length: 15 residues. Germline V gene sequence: CDR1 DFQATT, CDR2 SNEGSKA (reference sequence). J was trimmed by 10 bases and V by 5 bases; bases with no gene match: 16. As DNA, the CDR3 is TGCAGTGCTCGATCCCCGGGGACTAGACGAGACGAGCAGTTCTTC. Translated, it gives CSARSPGTRRDEQFF.

The CDR3 DNA follows: TGTGCCAGCAGCCCAGGACTAGCGGGGGTACTAAACAATGAGCAGTTCTTC. It specifies CASSPGLAGVLNNEQFF. This chain connects TRBV7-9 to TRBJ2-1, with 13 bases that match TRBD2. This CDR3 is 17 amino acids long. Germline lookup yields CDR1 SEHNR and CDR2 FQNEAQ (reference sequence). Germline trimming cut 5 bases from V and 5 bases from J; bases unmatched to any gene: 9.

The chain couples TRBV20-1 to TRBJ1-1; D is ambiguous. The CDR3 totals 14 residues. V lost 5 bases, J lost 6 bases, and 19 bases lay in between. Germline CDR1 DFQATT, CDR2 SNEGSKA (reference sequence). The CDR3: CSADGPEVKPEAFF. The DNA of the CDR3 is TGCAGTGCTGACGGGCCAGAGGTAAAGCCTGAAGCTTTCTTT.

The chain carries TRBV4-1 and TRBJ1-1; D perhaps matches TRBD1 (5 bases). Per germline, CDR1 MGHRA and CDR2 YSYEKL. V lost 0 bases and J 13 bases, leaving 9 bases between the germline ends. This CDR3 comprises 11 residues. As DNA, the CDR3 is TGCGCCAGCAGCCAAGATGGGGGATGTTTCTTT. It specifies CASSQDGGCFF.